This is a list of T cell receptor beta chains from one sample in a study of PD-1 blockade in mismatch repair-deficient tumors. Some clones are missing from TCRdb's copy, which holds only in-frame ones; the method was immunoSEQ multiplex PCR. This table holds 90,000 to 120,000 clones, about 79% found once. The sample consisted of peripheral blood, taken roughly 35 weeks after starting pembrolizumab. The receptors here all came from an adult with mismatch repair-deficient cancer. CDR3s include the opening cysteine and the closing phenylalanine or tryptophan. Fields, in order: D gene, V gene, J gene, clone size, CDR3 protein, CDR3 DNA. The D gene is left open where the match is weak. For some rows the clone size is stated as once, few or many, or as a class when expanded; others skip it.

D: TRBD2; V: TRBV19; J: TRBJ2-7; size: once; CDR3: CASSSASGRAADVYEQYF; DNA: TGTGCCAGTAGTTCGGCTAGCGGGAGGGCCGCGGATGTCTACGAGCAGTACTTC
D: .; V: TRBV7-8; J: TRBJ1-3; size: .; CDR3: CASSSWGDARGNTIYF; DNA: TGTGCCAGCAGTTCATGGGGCGATGCCCGAGGAAACACCATATATTTT
D: .; V: TRBV4-1; J: TRBJ2-7; size: .; CDR3: CASSQGVAVSSYEQYF; DNA: TGCGCCAGCAGCCAAGGAGTAGCGGTGAGCTCTTACGAGCAGTACTTC
D: .; V: TRBV6-5; J: TRBJ2-1; size: .; CDR3: CASSYFFRGSHNEQFF; DNA: TGTGCCAGCAGTTACTTTTTCCGGGGGTCTCACAATGAGCAGTTCTTC
D: .; V: TRBV11-2; J: TRBJ2-7; size: .; CDR3: CASSNEGSREQYF; DNA: TGTGCCAGCAGCAACGAGGGATCCAGGGAGCAGTACTTC
D: TRBD2; V: TRBV9; J: TRBJ2-7; size: .; CDR3: CASSGGGAYEQYF; DNA: TGTGCCAGCAGCGGCGGGGGAGCCTACGAGCAGTACTTC
D: .; V: TRBV9; J: TRBJ1-1; size: .; CDR3: CASSVYGNTEAFF; DNA: TGTGCCAGCAGCGTGTACGGGAACACTGAAGCTTTCTTT
D: .; V: TRBV6-6; J: TRBJ2-7; size: few; CDR3: CASSYTSNSYEQYF; DNA: TGTGCCAGCAGTTACACTAGCAACTCCTACGAGCAGTACTTC
D: .; V: TRBV6-4; J: TRBJ2-6; size: .; CDR3: CASSPDSGANVLTF; DNA: TGTGCCAGCAGTCCGGACTCTGGGGCCAACGTCCTGACTTTC
D: .; V: TRBV7-2; J: TRBJ2-2; size: .; CDR3: CASSSTDTGELFF; DNA: TGTGCCAGCAGCTCGACGGACACCGGGGAGCTGTTTTTT
D: .; V: TRBV10-2; J: TRBJ1-5; size: .; CDR3: CASRGSSGNQPQHF; DNA: TGCGCCAGCAGGGGGTCGTCGGGCAATCAGCCCCAGCATTTT
D: TRBD2; V: TRBV7-6; J: TRBJ2-2; size: .; CDR3: CASSLGLALAGGNTGELFF; DNA: TGTGCCAGCAGCTTAGGCCTAGCGCTAGCGGGAGGGAACACCGGGGAGCTGTTTTTT
D: .; V: TRBV29-1; J: TRBJ1-2; size: .; CDR3: CSVLLPGRGYGYTF; DNA: TGCAGCGTCTTACTCCCAGGGAGAGGGTATGGCTACACCTTC
D: .; V: TRBV27; J: TRBJ2-5; size: .; CDR3: CASSFTLEETQYF; DNA: TGTGCCAGCAGTTTTACCCTAGAGGAGACCCAGTACTTC
D: .; V: TRBV5-1; J: TRBJ1-1; size: .; CDR3: CASSLDPGTEAFF; DNA: TGCGCCAGCAGCTTGGACCCGGGCACTGAAGCTTTCTTT
D: .; V: TRBV27; J: TRBJ1-2; size: .; CDR3: CASSLAPPTTNYGYTF; DNA: TGTGCCAGCAGTTTAGCCCCCCCTACTACTAACTATGGCTACACCTTC
D: TRBD2; V: TRBV11-2; J: TRBJ2-5; size: once; CDR3: CASSLTSGKETQYF; DNA: TGTGCCAGCAGCTTGACTAGCGGGAAAGAGACCCAGTACTTC
D: .; V: TRBV18; J: TRBJ2-2; size: .; CDR3: CASSPRHLNTGELFF; DNA: TGTGCCAGCTCACCACGGCACCTGAACACCGGGGAGCTGTTTTTT
D: TRBD2; V: TRBV7-2; J: TRBJ2-1; size: .; CDR3: CASSPSGRDSYNEQFF; DNA: TGTGCCAGCAGCCCTAGCGGGAGGGACTCCTACAATGAGCAGTTCTTC
D: .; V: TRBV18; J: TRBJ1-2; size: few; CDR3: CASSPQKNYGYTF; DNA: TGTGCCAGCTCACCGCAGAAGAACTATGGCTACACCTTC
D: TRBD2; V: TRBV11-1; J: TRBJ2-1; size: .; CDR3: CASSSVAGGNHNEQFF; DNA: TGTGCCAGCAGCTCTGTCGCGGGGGGGAATCACAATGAGCAGTTCTTC
D: TRBD2; V: TRBV4-1; J: TRBJ2-1; size: .; CDR3: CASSQGVAGGVEQFF; DNA: TGCGCCAGCAGCCAAGGAGTTGCGGGGGGCGTCGAGCAGTTCTTC
D: TRBD2; V: TRBV6-5; J: TRBJ2-1; size: .; CDR3: CASRLAGGRNEQFF; DNA: TGTGCCAGCCGACTAGCGGGAGGAAGGAATGAGCAGTTCTTC
D: .; V: TRBV7-8; J: TRBJ1-1; size: .; CDR3: CASSLITGSEAFF; DNA: TGTGCCAGCAGCTTAATCACAGGCTCTGAAGCTTTCTTT
D: .; V: TRBV11-2; J: TRBJ1-1; size: .; CDR3: CASSLDSVTEAFF; DNA: TGTGCCAGCAGCTTAGATTCGGTCACTGAAGCTTTCTTT
D: .; V: TRBV13; J: TRBJ1-3; size: .; CDR3: CASSADRNSGNTIYF; DNA: TGTGCCAGCAGCGCAGACCGAAACTCTGGAAACACCATATATTTT
D: .; V: TRBV5-6; J: TRBJ1-2; size: .; CDR3: CASRGTYGYTF; DNA: TGTGCCAGCAGGGGGACTTACGGCTACACCTTC
D: TRBD1; V: TRBV14; J: TRBJ2-7; size: .; CDR3: CASSLWDSSSYEQYF; DNA: TGTGCCAGCAGCCTTTGGGACAGTAGCTCCTACGAGCAGTACTTC
D: .; V: TRBV10-1; J: TRBJ2-2; size: few; CDR3: CASSDVGGDTGELFF; DNA: TGCGCCAGCAGTGATGTGGGGGGCGACACCGGGGAGCTGTTTTTT
D: TRBD2; V: TRBV2; J: TRBJ2-7; size: few; CDR3: CASRRLAGSDEQYF; DNA: TGTGCCAGCAGGCGACTAGCGGGTTCTGACGAGCAGTACTTC
D: .; V: TRBV2; J: TRBJ1-1; size: .; CDR3: CASSAQGRNTEAFF; DNA: TGTGCCAGCAGTGCTCAGGGGAGGAACACTGAAGCTTTCTTT
D: TRBD2; V: TRBV5-1; J: TRBJ2-1; size: .; CDR3: CASSLIAGGTYNEQFF; DNA: TGCGCCAGCAGCCTGATAGCGGGAGGAACCTACAATGAGCAGTTCTTC
D: .; V: TRBV6-4; J: TRBJ1-2; size: .; CDR3: CAKEGVRYTF; DNA: TGTGCCAAGGAGGGGGTTCGATACACCTTC
D: .; V: TRBV18; J: TRBJ2-7; size: .; CDR3: CASSPGDPKAYEQYF; DNA: TGTGCCAGCTCACCGGGGGACCCAAAGGCCTACGAGCAGTACTTC
D: .; V: TRBV5-4; J: TRBJ2-7; size: .; CDR3: CASSWRGTMPYEQYF; DNA: TGTGCCAGCAGCTGGCGTGGGACCATGCCCTACGAGCAGTACTTC
D: .; V: TRBV4-1; J: TRBJ2-1; size: .; CDR3: CASSQDLKRGSGSYNEQFF; DNA: TGCGCCAGCAGCCAAGATTTAAAACGAGGGAGTGGGTCCTACAATGAGCAGTTCTTC
D: TRBD2; V: TRBV10-1; J: TRBJ2-2; size: .; CDR3: CASSESRERGFTGELFF; DNA: TGCGCCAGCAGTGAGTCGAGGGAGCGGGGCTTTACCGGGGAGCTGTTTTTT
D: .; V: TRBV5-1; J: TRBJ1-4; size: .; CDR3: CASSPAGVGGEKLFF; DNA: TGCGCCAGCAGCCCGGCCGGGGTAGGGGGTGAAAAACTGTTTTTT
D: TRBD1; V: TRBV5-1; J: TRBJ2-4; size: .; CDR3: CASSPRQGAGIQYF; DNA: TGCGCCAGCAGCCCAAGACAGGGGGCCGGCATTCAGTACTTC
D: TRBD1; V: TRBV7-6; J: TRBJ1-1; size: .; CDR3: CASSYYELGQTNTEAFF; DNA: TGTGCCAGCAGCTACTACGAATTGGGACAGACGAACACTGAAGCTTTCTTT
D: .; V: TRBV29-1; J: TRBJ2-1; size: .; CDR3: CSVGFAYNEQFF; DNA: TGCAGCGTTGGGTTTGCCTACAATGAGCAGTTCTTC
D: .; V: TRBV9; J: TRBJ2-1; size: once; CDR3: CASTAVGGNEQFF; DNA: TGTGCCAGCACAGCCGTTGGAGGGAATGAGCAGTTCTTC
D: .; V: TRBV7-9; J: TRBJ2-1; size: .; CDR3: CASSLSPGSSYNEQFF; DNA: TGTGCCAGCAGCCTTTCACCGGGGAGCTCCTACAATGAGCAGTTCTTC
D: .; V: TRBV7-7; J: TRBJ2-3; size: once; CDR3: CASSLVGGVTDTQYF; DNA: TGTGCTAGCAGCTTAGTCGGGGGAGTCACAGATACGCAGTATTTT
D: TRBD2; V: TRBV29-1; J: TRBJ2-2; size: .; CDR3: CSGKAGPTSDTGELFF; DNA: TGCAGCGGGAAAGCGGGACCAACCTCTGACACCGGGGAGCTGTTTTTT
D: .; V: TRBV11-3; J: TRBJ2-7; size: .; CDR3: CASSSVARNEQYF; DNA: TGTGCCAGCAGCTCAGTTGCGAGGAACGAGCAGTACTTC
D: TRBD2; V: TRBV9; J: TRBJ2-3; size: .; CDR3: CASSVGLAGLTDTQYF; DNA: TGTGCCAGCAGCGTAGGGCTAGCGGGATTGACAGATACGCAGTATTTT
D: TRBD1; V: TRBV2; J: TRBJ1-2; size: .; CDR3: CASSGPGGGGQPF; DNA: TGTGCCAGCAGTGGACCTGGAGGAGGGGGCCAACCCTTC
D: TRBD1; V: TRBV5-6; J: TRBJ2-5; size: .; CDR3: CASSFKGTGAYETQYF; DNA: TGTGCCAGCAGCTTCAAGGGGACAGGGGCATACGAGACCCAGTACTTC
D: .; V: TRBV11-2; J: TRBJ1-2; size: .; CDR3: CASSPDYNYGYTF; DNA: TGTGCCAGCAGCCCAGATTATAACTATGGCTACACCTTC
D: TRBD2; V: TRBV6-6; J: TRBJ2-7; size: few; CDR3: CASRTGLAGGIYEQYF; DNA: TGTGCCAGCAGGACAGGACTAGCGGGAGGGATATACGAGCAGTACTTC
D: .; V: TRBV5-1; J: TRBJ2-7; size: .; CDR3: CASSLLPRGESYEQYF; DNA: TGCGCCAGCAGCTTGCTTCCCAGGGGTGAATCCTACGAGCAGTACTTC
D: TRBD2; V: TRBV5-3; J: TRBJ2-4; size: .; CDR3: CARTPTGGAIQYF; DNA: TGTGCCAGAACCCCGACGGGAGGTGCCATTCAGTACTTC
D: TRBD1; V: TRBV12-5; J: TRBJ2-2; size: .; CDR3: CASGLLRDRNTNTGELFF; DNA: TGTGCTAGTGGTTTGCTAAGGGACAGAAATACGAACACCGGGGAGCTGTTTTTT
D: TRBD2; V: TRBV6-4; J: TRBJ2-1; size: .; CDR3: CASRLAGDSYNEQFF; DNA: TGTGCCAGCAGACTAGCGGGAGACTCCTACAATGAGCAGTTCTTC
D: .; V: TRBV4-1; J: TRBJ1-4; size: .; CDR3: CASSQGWDGEKLFF; DNA: TGCGCCAGCAGCCAAGGATGGGACGGGGAAAAACTGTTTTTT
D: TRBD1; V: TRBV11-2; J: TRBJ2-7; size: .; CDR3: CASSRDRVATYEQYF; DNA: TGTGCCAGCAGCCGGGACAGGGTCGCGACCTACGAGCAGTACTTC